A single sample gave rise to the 9 T cell receptor beta chains below, sequenced in a study of Ad26.COV2.S vaccination and SARS-CoV-2 variants. Only in-frame clones appear in the TCRdb table, and some are missing; sequencing was by immunoSEQ multiplex PCR. The table shows a few hundred thousand clones, with 75% to 90% occurring only once. Treatment described: around 19 received Ad26.COV2.S at low or high dose, single or two shots; about 5 received placebo; per-sample allocation not given. Day 63 following the first vaccine or placebo injection was when the samples were taken. Sample: peripheral blood, taken in a trial of Ad26.COV2.S vaccine versus placebo. The receptors originated from a person between 18 and 65 years old who received the Ad26.COV2.S COVID-19 vaccine or a placebo.

V is TRBV7-3 and J is TRBJ2-7; a weak D match, TRBD2 (5 bases). The CDR3 sequence is 14 residues long. Germline CDR1 is SGHTA and CDR2 is FQGTGA. V shed 5 bases and J shed 0 bases, with 11 bases lying between them. The CDR3 nucleotides read TGTGCCAGCAGCAAGTCCGGGGTCTCCTACGAGCAGTACTTC. The encoded protein is CASSKSGVSYEQYF.

The chain couples TRBV7-2 to TRBJ2-7; D not certain. In germline, CDR1 is SGHTA, CDR2 FQGNSA. The germline V and J ends were trimmed by 5 bases and 0 bases, with 11 bases remaining between them. This CDR3 has 14 amino acids. The CDR3 loop reads CASSPQKGSYEQYF. The CDR3 region has the DNA TGTGCCAGCAGCCCCCAAAAGGGCTCCTACGAGCAGTACTTC. Together with reference TRBV7-2 and TRBJ2-7, the CDR3 gives the full variable domain: GAGVSQSPSNKVTEKGKDVELRCDPISGHTALYWYRQSLGQGLEFLIYFQGNSAPDKSGLPSDRFSAERTGGSVSTLTIQRTQQEDSAVYLCASSPQKGSYEQYFGPGTRLTVT.

The CDR3: CASSPQGRGNIQYF. CDR3 coding DNA: TGTGCCAGCAGCCCACAGGGTCGGGGAAACATTCAGTACTTC. The chain links TRBV5-6 to TRBJ2-4; D may be TRBD1 (6 bases). Per the germline V gene, CDR1 is SGHDT and CDR2 is YYEEEE. This CDR3 region has 14 residues. Trimming stripped 4 bases from V and 6 bases from J, with 14 bases between.

The V and J genes are TRBV24-1 and TRBJ2-1, with D unresolved. The CDR3 consists of 14 residues. CDR1 and CDR2 from the germline V gene are KGHDR and SFDVKD. The V gene lost 0 bases and the J gene lost 3 bases, with 5 bases spanning the gap. In DNA, the CDR3 is TGTGCCACCAGTGATTTGACGGGCTACAATGAGCAGTTCTTC. It yields the protein CATSDLTGYNEQFF.

The chain has TRBV5-8 and TRBJ1-6; D gene ambiguous. CDR3 length: 13 amino acids. The germline CDR1 and CDR2 sequences are SGHTS and YDEGEE. The V and J ends lost 4 bases and 7 bases respectively, with 9 bases between them. CDR3 in amino acids: CASSLLPNSPLHF. CDR3 DNA: TGTGCCAGCAGCCTACTTCCGAATTCACCCCTCCACTTT.

This chain joins TRBV12-3 or TRBV12-4 and TRBJ1-1, with D uncertain. V was clipped by 5 bases and J by 3 bases, with 10 bases between them. The CDR3 loop spans 13 amino acids. The CDR3 DNA is TGTGCCAGCAGTCCCCCCGGGTACACTGAAGCTTTCTTT. This translates into CASSPPGYTEAFF.

CDR3 coding DNA: TGTGCCATCATAGACAGGAGCTTTTATGAAGCTTTCTTT. Encoded protein: CAIIDRSFYEAFF. The chain is built from TRBV24-1 and TRBJ1-1; tentative D call: TRBD1 (6 bases). The germline CDR1 and CDR2 sequences are KGHDR and SFDVKD. The CDR3 runs to 13 residues. The V and J ends lost 11 bases and 7 bases respectively, with 19 bases between them.

The rearrangement uses TRBV28 and TRBJ1-1; unclear D gene. Trimming cost V 8 bases and J 0 bases, with 10 bases left between them. CDR3 length: 13 residues. The V gene's germline CDR1 is MDHEN and CDR2 SYDVKM. CDR3 nucleotides: TGTGCCAGCCGGACGGTCATGAACACTGAAGCTTTCTTT. It translates to CASRTVMNTEAFF.

This clone came up once. The chain recombines TRBV30 with TRBJ2-7; TRBD1 matches at 11 bases. Looked up from germline, CDR1 is GTSNPN and CDR2 is SVGIG (reference sequence). The CDR3 has 21 residues. Trimming removed 8 bases from V and 0 bases from J; junction bases left unmatched: 27. CDR3 in DNA: TGTGCCACCACCATTAAACGGGGACAGGGGGGCCGATACCCCAGCTCCTACGAGCAGTACTTC. It codes for CATTIKRGQGGRYPSSYEQYF.